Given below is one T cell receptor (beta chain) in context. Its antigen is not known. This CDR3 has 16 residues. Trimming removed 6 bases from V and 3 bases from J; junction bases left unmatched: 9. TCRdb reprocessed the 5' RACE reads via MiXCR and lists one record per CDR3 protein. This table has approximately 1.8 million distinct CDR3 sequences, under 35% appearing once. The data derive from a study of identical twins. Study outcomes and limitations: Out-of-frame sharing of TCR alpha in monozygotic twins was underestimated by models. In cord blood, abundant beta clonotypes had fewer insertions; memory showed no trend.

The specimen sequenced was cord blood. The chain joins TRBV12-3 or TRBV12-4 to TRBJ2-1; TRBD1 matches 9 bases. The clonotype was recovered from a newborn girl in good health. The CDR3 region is CASSPGGQGYYNEQFF. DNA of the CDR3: TGTGCCAGCAGCCCCGGGGGACAGGGTTACTACAATGAGCAGTTCTTC.